This entry lists 3 T cell receptor beta chains sequenced from one sample in a study of regulatory T cells in long-lasting Graves disease. In building TCR beta libraries, iRepertoire HTBI primers were used together with Arm-PCR of CDR3 regions. TCRdb passed the multiplex PCR reads through MiXCR, listing each CDR3 protein once. Of roughly 500,000 distinct CDR3 sequences in the sample, around a fifth are singletons; the top ten hold over 10%. Time point indicated: persistent/refractory GD, antithyroid drugs over 5 years with positive TRAb. Extracted RNA from PBMCs served as the source of the TCR library. Sequenced here: peripheral blood mononuclear cells (PBMCs), sampled when the disease was refractory, from a patient treated with antithyroid drugs. Receptor source: a female donor with Graves disease.

The V call is TRBV29-1, the J call TRBJ2-5, with 9 positions matching TRBD1. CDR3 length: 14 residues. Germline V gene sequence: CDR1 SQVTM, CDR2 ANQGSEA. V lost 6 bases to trimming and J lost 2 bases; unmatched junction nucleotides: 7. CDR3 in DNA: TGCAGCGTCCGGGACAGGGCCCATCAAGAGACCCAGTACTTC. This codes for CSVRDRAHQETQYF.

The V and J genes are TRBV6-1 and TRBJ1-1, with D tentatively TRBD1 (6 bases). V was cut by 6 bases and J by 4 bases, with 9 bases left in between. Germline CDR1 is MNHNS and CDR2 is SASEGT. The CDR3 runs 12 residues. The CDR3 sequence is CASSRGLTEAFF. Here the CDR3 DNA reads TGTGCCAGCAGCCGGGGGCTCACTGAAGCTTTCTTT.

The rearrangement links TRBV7-2 to TRBJ2-4; possible D gene TRBD1, 5 bases. V dropped 1 base and J dropped 6 bases, with 10 bases sitting between them. Germline V gene sequence: CDR1 SGHTA, CDR2 FQGNSA. This CDR3 spans 14 amino acids. CDR3 sequence (DNA): TGTGCCAGCAGCTTAGTGCCTAGGGGAAACATTCAGTACTTC. Its translation: CASSLVPRGNIQYF.